Listed below are T cell receptor beta chains from one sample, sequenced in a study of CD8+CD57+ T cells in acquired aplastic anemia. Each CDR3 protein gets one entry after TCRdb re-called the reads with MiXCR. The data hold about half a million distinct CDR3 sequences, with approximately 32% observed a single time. Input material: sorted CD4+, CD8+, or CD8+CD57+ T cells (not recorded which) from PBMCs. Receptors were obtained from a human donor with aplastic anemia. The CDR3 runs from the conserved cysteine through the conserved F or W. The D gene is left open where the match is weak. Clone size is not always given. Where it is, it says once, few, many or a class for expanded clones.

D,size,V,J,CDR3,DNA
TRBD1,.,TRBV2,TRBJ1-1,CASLPTTGAIEAFF,TGTGCCAGTCTCCCCACGACAGGGGCGATCGAAGCTTTCTTT
.,few,TRBV2,TRBJ1-1,CASGTGVKTEAFF,TGTGCCAGCGGGACGGGGGTTAAGACTGAAGCTTTCTTT
.,few,TRBV4-3,TRBJ2-1,CASSQDTRGRYNEQFF,TGCGCCAGCAGCCAAGATACCCGCGGGCGATACAATGAGCAGTTCTTC
TRBD2,.,TRBV6-1,TRBJ2-1,CASSKLAPSSYNEQFF,TGTGCCAGCAGTAAACTAGCGCCGAGCTCCTACAATGAGCAGTTCTTC
.,.,TRBV11-1,TRBJ1-5,CASSSPGTDSNQPQHF,TGTGCCAGCAGCTCACCCGGGACGGATAGCAATCAGCCCCAGCATTTT
.,.,TRBV5-1,TRBJ1-2,CASSLEEEALLPASYGYTF,TGCGCCAGCAGCTTGGAGGAGGAGGCGCTTCTGCCAGCTAGCTATGGCTACACCTTC
TRBD2,.,TRBV2,TRBJ2-7,CASSQAGGNDEQYF,TGTGCCAGCAGCCAGGCGGGAGGGAACGACGAGCAGTACTTC
TRBD1,few,TRBV10-3,TRBJ2-7,CASSESRDRRGEQYF,TGTGCCAGCAGTGAAAGTCGGGACAGGAGGGGCGAGCAGTACTTC
.,.,TRBV7-3,TRBJ2-2,CASIGSGRPHTGELFF,TGTGCCAGCATTGGGAGCGGACGGCCTCACACCGGGGAGCTGTTTTTT
TRBD2,few,TRBV5-1,TRBJ2-5,CASSLGRALETQYF,TGCGCCAGCAGCTTAGGGAGGGCCTTAGAGACCCAGTACTTC
.,few,TRBV14,TRBJ1-1,CASSQVNGLTEAFF,TGTGCCAGCAGCCAAGTTAATGGGTTGACTGAAGCTTTCTTT
.,few,TRBV14,TRBJ1-6,CASSQDFGLNSPLHF,TGTGCCAGCAGCCAAGATTTTGGGCTAAATTCACCCCTCCACTTT
.,many,TRBV25-1,TRBJ2-2,CASSESGTGELFF,TGTGCCAGCAGTGAATCGGGCACCGGGGAGCTGTTTTTT
.,few,TRBV4-1,TRBJ1-3,CASSQPVQSGNTIYF,TGCGCCAGCAGCCAACCCGTACAATCTGGAAACACCATATATTTT
.,.,TRBV6-1,TRBJ1-4,CASSLQGRNLFF,TGTGCCAGCAGTCTACAGGGAAGGAATCTGTTTTTT
.,.,TRBV3-1,TRBJ1-5,CASSQDRASNQPQHF,TGTGCCAGCAGCCAAGACAGGGCAAGCAATCAGCCCCAGCATTTT
TRBD1,.,TRBV25-1,TRBJ2-5,CAGKDTGGRETQYF,TGTGCCGGAAAGGACACAGGGGGCCGGGAGACCCAGTACTTC
TRBD2,few,TRBV11-2,TRBJ2-2,CASSLSGRGNTGELFF,TGTGCCAGCAGCTTATCCGGGAGGGGGAACACCGGGGAGCTGTTTTTT
.,.,TRBV5-1,TRBJ2-6,CASSFGRGGANVLTF,TGCGCCAGCAGCTTCGGACGCGGAGGGGCCAACGTCCTGACTTTC
.,.,TRBV30,TRBJ2-7,CAWKSHLSSYEQYF,TGTGCCTGGAAGTCGCACCTGAGCTCCTACGAGCAGTACTTC
TRBD2,few,TRBV7-3,TRBJ2-2,CASTLGLAGATGELFF,TGTGCCAGCACCCTCGGGCTAGCGGGAGCCACCGGGGAGCTGTTTTTT
TRBD1,few,TRBV4-2,TRBJ1-5,CASSPSGTGAGGYSNQPQHF,TGTGCCAGCAGCCCCTCGGGGACAGGGGCAGGGGGGTATAGCAATCAGCCCCAGCATTTT
.,many,TRBV9,TRBJ2-7,CASSLRGRGEQYF,TGTGCCAGCAGCCTAAGGGGGAGGGGCGAGCAGTACTTC
.,few,TRBV7-2,TRBJ2-3,CASSFVTGADTQYF,TGTGCCAGCAGCTTTGTGACAGGAGCAGATACGCAGTATTTT
TRBD1,.,TRBV4-3,TRBJ2-7,CASSQERLTGFEQYF,TGCGCCAGCAGCCAAGAGCGGCTGACAGGGTTCGAGCAGTACTTC
.,.,TRBV5-1,TRBJ1-1,CASSSTEINTEAFF,TGCGCCAGCAGCTCGACAGAAATTAACACTGAAGCTTTCTTT
TRBD2,.,TRBV27,TRBJ2-5,CASSPSGGPQYF,TGTGCCAGCAGTCCCTCGGGGGGACCCCAGTACTTC
.,many,TRBV2,TRBJ2-7,CASSEVSRRVSYEQYF,TGTGCCAGCAGTGAAGTTTCCCGCAGGGTCTCCTACGAGCAGTACTTC
.,many,TRBV4-2,TRBJ1-2,CASSQEDKSDGYTF,TGTGCCAGCAGCCAAGAGGACAAGTCTGATGGCTACACCTTC
.,few,TRBV30,TRBJ1-5,CAWSGGSDQPQHF,TGTGCCTGGAGTGGAGGGTCAGATCAGCCCCAGCATTTT
TRBD1,.,TRBV2,TRBJ2-7,CASSPFRTGGDEQYF,TGTGCCAGCTCACCGTTCCGGACAGGGGGCGACGAGCAGTACTTC
TRBD1,few,TRBV20-1,TRBJ1-2,CSARDLQLGQAYGYTF,TGCAGTGCTAGAGATCTCCAGCTCGGACAGGCCTATGGCTACACCTTC
.,few,TRBV15,TRBJ2-3,CATSREGTRSTDTQYF,TGTGCCACCAGCAGAGAAGGGACTCGGAGCACAGATACGCAGTATTTT
TRBD1,few,TRBV2,TRBJ2-5,CASSDGRGKTQYF,TGTGCCAGCAGTGACGGCAGGGGGAAGACCCAGTACTTC
TRBD1,.,TRBV25-1,TRBJ2-1,CASRTPTGTGSYNEQFF,TGTGCCAGCAGGACCCCCACCGGGACAGGCTCCTACAATGAGCAGTTCTTC
.,many,TRBV7-6,TRBJ2-5,CASSSVTGQETQYF,TGTGCCAGCAGCTCAGTGACGGGACAAGAGACCCAGTACTTC
.,.,TRBV20-1,TRBJ1-2,CSAREIAGYTF,TGCAGTGCGCGAGAGATAGCTGGCTACACCTTC
.,.,TRBV5-1,TRBJ1-1,CASSLMSRGNTEAFF,TGCGCCAGCAGCTTGATGAGCCGTGGGAACACTGAAGCTTTCTTT
TRBD2,.,TRBV15,TRBJ2-2,CATSRARAGGPMMFF,TGTGCCACCAGCAGGGCAAGGGCGGGAGGGCCGATGATGTTTTTT
.,.,TRBV6-1,TRBJ2-7,CASSATISSYEQYF,TGTGCCAGCAGTGCAACGATTTCGTCCTACGAGCAGTACTTC
.,.,TRBV30,TRBJ2-7,CAWSLGPAGYERYF,TGTGCCTGGAGTCTCGGCCCGGCGGGTTACGAGCGGTACTTC
.,once,TRBV2,TRBJ1-2,CASSDPTRSPYGYTF,TGTGCCAGCAGTGATCCCACCCGGAGCCCATATGGCTACACCTTC
.,.,TRBV19,TRBJ2-7,CASSMGGTPGYF,TGTGCCAGTAGTATGGGCGGGACCCCGGGGTACTTC
TRBD1,many,TRBV20-1,TRBJ2-7,CSATPGGAYEQYF,TGCAGTGCTACCCCAGGGGGAGCCTACGAGCAGTACTTC
.,many,TRBV10-1,TRBJ2-1,CASSDGGNSYNEQFF,TGCGCCAGCAGTGATGGGGGGAACTCCTACAATGAGCAGTTCTTC
.,.,TRBV19,TRBJ1-1,CASSLSWGVYMNTEAFF,TGTGCCAGTAGCCTGAGTTGGGGGGTTTACATGAACACTGAAGCTTTCTTT
TRBD1,few,TRBV13,TRBJ2-5,CASSSGGRDETQYF,TGTGCCAGCAGCTCAGGGGGCCGGGACGAGACCCAGTACTTC
TRBD1,many,TRBV7-8,TRBJ1-1,CASSIVQGEAFF,TGTGCCAGCAGCATAGTACAGGGGGAAGCTTTCTTT
.,few,TRBV19,TRBJ2-5,CASSPTGEFVETQYF,TGTGCCAGCTCACCGACGGGAGAATTCGTAGAGACCCAGTACTTC
.,.,TRBV2,TRBJ2-7,CASSELGKTYEQYF,TGTGCCAGCAGTGAACTAGGGAAAACCTACGAGCAGTACTTC
.,.,TRBV6-2/TRBV6-3,TRBJ2-1,CASSHGPEQFF,TGTGCCAGCAGTCACGGCCCCGAGCAGTTCTTC
.,.,TRBV19,TRBJ2-7,CASSIGQESYEQYF,TGTGCCAGTAGTATAGGCCAGGAGTCCTACGAGCAGTACTTC
TRBD1,many,TRBV2,TRBJ2-5,CASSGTGPGTQYF,TGTGCCAGCAGCGGGACAGGTCCTGGGACCCAGTACTTC
.,.,TRBV10-3,TRBJ1-2,CAISVGDSSYGYTF,TGTGCCATCAGTGTCGGGGATAGTAGCTATGGCTACACCTTC
TRBD1,many,TRBV4-2,TRBJ1-1,CASSQDGTVNTEAFF,TGTGCCAGCAGCCAAGATGGGACAGTGAACACTGAAGCTTTCTTT
TRBD1,.,TRBV7-8,TRBJ1-4,CASSVRDRGFNEKLFF,TGTGCCAGCAGCGTTCGGGACAGGGGTTTTAATGAAAAACTGTTTTTT
TRBD2,.,TRBV20-1,TRBJ2-7,CSAPLAGVSYEQYF,TGCAGTGCTCCGCTAGCGGGGGTCTCCTACGAGCAGTACTTC